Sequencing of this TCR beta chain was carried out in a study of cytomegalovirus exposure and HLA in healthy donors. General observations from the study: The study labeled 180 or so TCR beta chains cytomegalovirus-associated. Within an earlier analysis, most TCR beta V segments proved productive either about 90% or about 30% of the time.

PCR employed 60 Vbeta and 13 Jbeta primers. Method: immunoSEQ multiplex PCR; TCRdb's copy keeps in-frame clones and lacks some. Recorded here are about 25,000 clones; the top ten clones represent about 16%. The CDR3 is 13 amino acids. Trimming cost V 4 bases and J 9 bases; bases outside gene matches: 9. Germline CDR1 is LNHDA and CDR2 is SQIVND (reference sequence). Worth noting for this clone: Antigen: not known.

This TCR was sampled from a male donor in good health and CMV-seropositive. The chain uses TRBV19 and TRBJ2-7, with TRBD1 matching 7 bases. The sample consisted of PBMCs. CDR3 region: CASSTDRVGVQYF. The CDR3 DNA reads TGTGCCAGTAGTACCGACAGGGTGGGCGTGCAGTACTTC. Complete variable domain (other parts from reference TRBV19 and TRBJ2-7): DGGITQSPKYLFRKEGQNVTLSCEQNLNHDAMYWYRQDPGQGLRLIYYSQIVNDFQKGDIAEGYSVSREKKESFPLTVTSAQKNPTAFYLCASSTDRVGVQYFGPGTRLTVT.